This T cell receptor beta chain is from a study of technical replicates of blood from a handful of donors. TCRdb keeps only in-frame clones here, not all; method: immunoSEQ multiplex PCR. The sample includes fewer than 80,000 clones, around nine tenths of them seen just once. The TCR comes from a human donor in good health. Some clones in this sample may be carry-over from other donors' samples. The sample was PBMCs.

CDR3 protein: CASSEWASPSSSYNSPLHF. The CDR3 coding sequence is TGTGCCAGCAGTGAATGGGCCTCACCCTCGAGCTCCTATAATTCACCCCTCCACTTT. The V call is TRBV6-1, the J call TRBJ1-6; D remains unclear. Per the germline V gene, CDR1 is MNHNS and CDR2 is SASEGT. The CDR3 sequence is 19 residues long. The germline V and J ends were trimmed by 2 bases and 0 bases, with 17 bases remaining between them.